Following are 4 T cell receptor beta chains from one sample sequenced in a study of blood T cell repertoires in COVID-19. The repertoire was sequenced with immunoSEQ multiplex PCR; TCRdb's copy has only in-frame clones and lacks some. The sample contains 75,000 to 95,000 clones, around four fifths of which appear only once. The sequencing sample was made of peripheral blood. The source is a middle-aged man with acute or convalescent COVID-19.

The chain carries TRBV6-5 and TRBJ2-2; TRBD1 aligns across 9 bases. The CDR3 extends over 15 amino acids. Unmatched junction bases numbered 5, after V lost 5 bases and J lost 4 bases. Per the germline V gene, CDR1 is MNHEY and CDR2 is SVGAGI. The CDR3 DNA reads TGTGCCAGCAGTCTTCGGGACAGGGCCACCGGGGAGCTGTTTTTT. Translated, it gives CASSLRDRATGELFF.

CDR3 sequence: CASSLRRWTGELFF. DNA for the CDR3: TGTGCCAGCAGCCTGAGGAGGTGGACCGGGGAGCTGTTTTTT. J is TRBJ2-2 and V is TRBV28; D may be TRBD2 (5 bases). This CDR3 spans 14 amino acids. Trimming stripped 6 bases from V and 5 bases from J, with 13 bases between. Germline V gives CDR1 MDHEN, CDR2 SYDVKM.

J is TRBJ2-7 and V is TRBV7-9; the D gene is possibly TRBD2 (5 bases). This CDR3 comprises 17 residues. In germline, CDR1 is SEHNR, CDR2 FQNEAQ (reference sequence). The ends were cut back, 8 bases at V and 7 bases at J, with 30 bases in the middle. The CDR3 is CASRSPAIRFSGVEQYF. CDR3 nucleotide sequence: TGTGCCAGCCGCTCACCCGCCATTCGATTCAGCGGTGTGGAGCAGTACTTC.

CDR3 nucleotides: TGTGCCAGCAGCTTAGGGCGGGGGAACCTAGCCTACGAGCAGTACTTC. It encodes CASSLGRGNLAYEQYF. The chain carries TRBV7-9 and TRBJ2-7, with 7 bases fitting TRBD2. This CDR3 spans 16 amino acids. Germline V lookup: CDR1 SEHNR, CDR2 FQNEAQ (reference sequence). J lost 2 bases, V lost 1 base, and 8 bases had no gene match. The full variable domain, its missing parts supplied by reference TRBV7-9 and TRBJ2-7, is DTGVSQNPRHKITKRGQNVTFRCDPISEHNRLYWYRQTLGQGPEFLTYFQNEAQLEKSRLLSDRFSAERPKGSFSTLEIQRTEQGDSAMYLCASSLGRGNLAYEQYFGPGTRLTVT.